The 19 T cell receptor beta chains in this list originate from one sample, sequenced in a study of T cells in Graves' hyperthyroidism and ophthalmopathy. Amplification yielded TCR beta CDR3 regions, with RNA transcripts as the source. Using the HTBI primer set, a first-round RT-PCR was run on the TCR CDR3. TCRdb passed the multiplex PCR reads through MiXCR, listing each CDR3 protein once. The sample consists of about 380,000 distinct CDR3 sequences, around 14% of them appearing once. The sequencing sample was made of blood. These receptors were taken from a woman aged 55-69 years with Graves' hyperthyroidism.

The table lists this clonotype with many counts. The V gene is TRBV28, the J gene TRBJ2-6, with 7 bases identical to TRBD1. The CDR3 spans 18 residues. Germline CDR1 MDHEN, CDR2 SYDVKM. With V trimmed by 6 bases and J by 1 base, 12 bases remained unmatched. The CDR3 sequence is CASRRPTGKDSGANVLTF. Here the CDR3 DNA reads TGTGCCAGCAGACGTCCGACAGGGAAGGATTCTGGGGCCAACGTCCTGACTTTC.

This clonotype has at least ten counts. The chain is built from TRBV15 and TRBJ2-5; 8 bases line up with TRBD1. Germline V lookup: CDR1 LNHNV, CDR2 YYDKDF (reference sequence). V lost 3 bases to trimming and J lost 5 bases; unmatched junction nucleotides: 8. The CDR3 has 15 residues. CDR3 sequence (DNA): TGTGCCACCAGCAGGGAGGACAGGGAACTGGAGACCCAGTACTTC. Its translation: CATSREDRELETQYF. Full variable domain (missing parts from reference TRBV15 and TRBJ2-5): DAMVIQNPRYQVTQFGKPVTLSCSQTLNHNVMYWYQQKSSQAPKLLFHYYDKDFNNEADTPDNFQSRRPNTSFCFLDIRSPGLGDTAMYLCATSREDRELETQYFGPGTRLLVL.

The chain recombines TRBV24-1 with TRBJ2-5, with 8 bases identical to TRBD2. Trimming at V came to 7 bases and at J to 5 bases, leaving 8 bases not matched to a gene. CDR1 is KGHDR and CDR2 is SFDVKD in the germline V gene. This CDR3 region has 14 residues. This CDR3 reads CATSTGRGRETQYF. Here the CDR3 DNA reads TGTGCCACCAGCACCGGGAGGGGACGGGAGACCCAGTACTTC.

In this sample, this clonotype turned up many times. In nucleotides, the CDR3 is TGTGCTAGTGGTTTGGCCGCAGGGATCTCCTACGAGCAGTACTTC. Its protein is CASGLAAGISYEQYF. The chain has TRBV12-5 and TRBJ2-7; D possibly corresponds to TRBD1 (5 bases). In germline, CDR1 is LGHNT, CDR2 FRNRAP. This CDR3 has 15 residues. V lost 1 base to trimming and J lost 0 bases, with 10 bases between them.

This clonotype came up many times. CDR3 coding DNA: TGTGCCAGCAGCGACCAGAGACTAGCGGGAGTTATCGGGGAGCTGTTTTTT. Translated, it gives CASSDQRLAGVIGELFF. The chain recombines TRBV6-1 with TRBJ2-2; 12 nucleotides line up with TRBD2. Trimming took 6 bases from V and 7 from J; bases not matched to a gene: 12. CDR3 size: 17 residues. Germline lookup yields CDR1 MNHNS and CDR2 SASEGT.

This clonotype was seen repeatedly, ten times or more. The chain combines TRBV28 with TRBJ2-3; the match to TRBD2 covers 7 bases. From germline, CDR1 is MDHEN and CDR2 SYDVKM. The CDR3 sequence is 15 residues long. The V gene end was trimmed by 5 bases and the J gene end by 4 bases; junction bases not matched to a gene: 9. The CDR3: CASSTPGLGADTQYF. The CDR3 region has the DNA TGTGCCAGCAGTACCCCTGGACTAGGCGCAGATACGCAGTATTTT.

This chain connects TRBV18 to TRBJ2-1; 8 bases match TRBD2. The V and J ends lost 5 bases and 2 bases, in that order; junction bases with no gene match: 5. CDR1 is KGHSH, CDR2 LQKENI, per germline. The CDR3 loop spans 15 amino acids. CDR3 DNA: TGTGCCAGCTCAAAGGCGGGAGGCACCTACAATGAGCAGTTCTTC. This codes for CASSKAGGTYNEQFF.

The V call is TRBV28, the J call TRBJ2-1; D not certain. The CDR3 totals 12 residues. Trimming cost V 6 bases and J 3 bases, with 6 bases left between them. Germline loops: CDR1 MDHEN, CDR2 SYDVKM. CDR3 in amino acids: CASRERYNEQFF. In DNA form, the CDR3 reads TGTGCCAGCAGAGAACGCTACAATGAGCAGTTCTTC. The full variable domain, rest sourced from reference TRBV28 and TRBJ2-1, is DVKVTQSSRYLVKRTGEKVFLECVQDMDHENMFWYRQDPGLGLRLIYFSYDVKMKEKGDIPEGYSVSREKKERFSLILESASTNQTSMYLCASRERYNEQFFGPGTRLTVL.

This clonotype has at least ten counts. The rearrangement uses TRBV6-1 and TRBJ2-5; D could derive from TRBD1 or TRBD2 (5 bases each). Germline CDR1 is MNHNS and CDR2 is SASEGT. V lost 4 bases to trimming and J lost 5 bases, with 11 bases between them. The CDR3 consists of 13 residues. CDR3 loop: CASSGVGVETQYF. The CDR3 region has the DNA TGTGCCAGCAGTGGTGTGGGGGTGGAGACCCAGTACTTC.

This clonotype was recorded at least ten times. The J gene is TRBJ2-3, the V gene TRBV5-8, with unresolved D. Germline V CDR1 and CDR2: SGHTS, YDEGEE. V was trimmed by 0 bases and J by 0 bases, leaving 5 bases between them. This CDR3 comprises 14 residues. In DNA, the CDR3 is TGTGCCAGCAGCTTGGCTGTTAGCACAGATACGCAGTATTTT. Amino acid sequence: CASSLAVSTDTQYF.

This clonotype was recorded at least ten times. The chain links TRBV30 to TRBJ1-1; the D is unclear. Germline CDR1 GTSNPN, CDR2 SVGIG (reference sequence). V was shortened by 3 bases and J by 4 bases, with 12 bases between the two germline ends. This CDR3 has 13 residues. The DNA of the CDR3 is TGTGCCTGGAGCCGGGTGATGGGCACTGAAGCTTTCTTT. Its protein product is CAWSRVMGTEAFF. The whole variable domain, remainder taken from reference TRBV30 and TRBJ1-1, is SQTIHQWPATLVQPVGSPLSLECTVEGTSNPNLYWYRQAAGRGLQLLFYSVGIGQISSEVPQNLSASRPQDRQFILSSKKLLLSDSGFYLCAWSRVMGTEAFFGQGTRLTVV.

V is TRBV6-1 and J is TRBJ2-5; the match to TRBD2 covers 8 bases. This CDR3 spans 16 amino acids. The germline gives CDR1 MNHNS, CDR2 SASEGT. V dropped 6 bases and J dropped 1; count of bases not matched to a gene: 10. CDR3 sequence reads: CASRRVAGPAQETQYF. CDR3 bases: TGTGCCAGCAGACGAGTAGCGGGGCCGGCCCAAGAGACCCAGTACTTC.

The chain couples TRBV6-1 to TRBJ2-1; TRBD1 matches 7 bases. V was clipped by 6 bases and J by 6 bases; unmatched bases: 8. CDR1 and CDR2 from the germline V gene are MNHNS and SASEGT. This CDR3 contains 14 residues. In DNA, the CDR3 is TGTGCCAGCAGAACAGGGGTATTAAGCAATGAGCAGTTCTTC. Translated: CASRTGVLSNEQFF.

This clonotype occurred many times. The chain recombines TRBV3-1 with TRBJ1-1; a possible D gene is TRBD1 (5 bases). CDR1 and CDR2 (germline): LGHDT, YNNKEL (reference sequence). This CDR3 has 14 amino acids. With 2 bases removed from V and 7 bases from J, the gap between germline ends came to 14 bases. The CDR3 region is CASSQPSGRIEAFF. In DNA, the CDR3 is TGTGCCAGCAGCCAACCCTCAGGGCGGATTGAAGCTTTCTTT.

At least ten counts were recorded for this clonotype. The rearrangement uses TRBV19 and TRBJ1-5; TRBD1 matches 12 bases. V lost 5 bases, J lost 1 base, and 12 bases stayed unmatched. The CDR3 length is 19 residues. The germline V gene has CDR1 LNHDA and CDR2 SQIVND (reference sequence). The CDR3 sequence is CASSAGTGGEYRSNQPQHF. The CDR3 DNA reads TGTGCCAGTAGTGCCGGGACAGGGGGCGAGTATAGGAGCAATCAGCCCCAGCATTTT.

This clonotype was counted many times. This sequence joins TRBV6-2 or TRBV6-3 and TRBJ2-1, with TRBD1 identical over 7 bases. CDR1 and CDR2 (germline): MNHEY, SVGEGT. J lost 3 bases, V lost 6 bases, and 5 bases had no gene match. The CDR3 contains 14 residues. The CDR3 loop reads CASRLTGFYNEQFF. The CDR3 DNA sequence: TGTGCCAGCAGACTGACAGGGTTCTACAATGAGCAGTTCTTC.

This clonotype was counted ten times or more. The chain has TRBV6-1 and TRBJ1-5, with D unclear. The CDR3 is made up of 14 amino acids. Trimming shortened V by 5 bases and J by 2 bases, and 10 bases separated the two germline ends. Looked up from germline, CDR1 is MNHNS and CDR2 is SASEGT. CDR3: CASSRGDGNQPQHF. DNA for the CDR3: TGTGCCAGCAGTCGGGGAGACGGCAATCAGCCCCAGCATTTT.

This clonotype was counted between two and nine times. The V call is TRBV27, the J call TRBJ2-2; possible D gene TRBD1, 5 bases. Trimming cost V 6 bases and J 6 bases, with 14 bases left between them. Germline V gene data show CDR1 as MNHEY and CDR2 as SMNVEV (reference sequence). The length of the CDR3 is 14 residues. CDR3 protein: CASSSVEGAGELFF. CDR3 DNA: TGTGCCAGCAGCTCCGTTGAAGGGGCCGGGGAGCTGTTTTTT.

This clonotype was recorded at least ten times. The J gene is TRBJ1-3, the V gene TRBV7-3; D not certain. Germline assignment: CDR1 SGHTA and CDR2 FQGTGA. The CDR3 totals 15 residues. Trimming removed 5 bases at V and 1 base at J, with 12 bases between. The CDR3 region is CASSPDGTSGNTIYF. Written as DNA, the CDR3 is TGTGCCAGCAGCCCCGACGGAACTTCTGGAAACACCATATATTTT.